These 32 T cell receptor beta chains share one sample of origin, sequenced in a study of T cell changes during pregnancy in multiple sclerosis. Assay: immunoSEQ multiplex PCR; the TCRdb copy retains only in-frame clones and omits some. The sample lists just under 80,000 clones; around 93% were seen once. The sample in question was peripheral blood, obtained in the second trimester of pregnancy. The receptors here all came from a female donor in good health, enrolled as a control in a pregnancy study.

This chain joins TRBV27 and TRBJ2-6; 7 bases are a match to TRBD2. This CDR3 contains 20 residues. Germline CDR1 MNHEY, CDR2 SMNVEV (reference sequence). V was clipped by 3 bases and J by 0 bases; unmatched bases: 14. The CDR3 DNA reads TGTGCCAGCAGTTTTGTCGGCGGGGGTCCCCTCTCCTCTGGGGCCAACGTCCTGACTTTC. Its protein is CASSFVGGGPLSSGANVLTF.

V is TRBV29-1 and J is TRBJ2-1, with D possibly TRBD1 on 6 matching bases. The CDR3 has 17 amino acids. V lost 1 base and J 9 bases, leaving 25 bases between the germline ends. Germline loops: CDR1 SQVTM, CDR2 ANQGSEA. CDR3: CSVEGARQGLYRSEQFF. The CDR3, as DNA: TGCAGCGTTGAAGGTGCTAGGCAGGGGCTTTACAGGAGTGAGCAGTTCTTC.

The chain combines TRBV6-6 with TRBJ1-1, with a weak D call TRBD1 (6 bases). Between the trimmed V and J ends, which lost 6 bases and 1 base, there was a span of 9 bases. Germline lookup yields CDR1 MNHNY and CDR2 SVGAGI (reference sequence). The CDR3 consists of 13 residues. In nucleotides, the CDR3 is TGTGCCAGCAGCTTGGGACAGAACACTGAAGCTTTCTTT. Translating gives CASSLGQNTEAFF.

CDR3 DNA: TGTGCCAGTAGTGCCGACAGGGGAGAGACCCAGTACTTC. Protein product: CASSADRGETQYF. This chain links TRBV19 with TRBJ2-5, with 8 bases aligning to TRBD1. CDR3 length equals 13 residues. CDR1 and CDR2 from the germline V gene are LNHDA and SQIVND (reference sequence). The junction had 3 bases not matched to a gene; V was cut back by 5 bases and J by 4 bases.

V gene TRBV7-8 combines with J gene TRBJ1-2; D might be TRBD1 (5 bases). Looked up from germline, CDR1 is SGHVS and CDR2 is FQNEAQ. Trimming took off 5 bases at V and 8 bases at J, with 12 bases between the two ends. This CDR3 has 12 residues. CDR3 amino acids: CASSPRVGGYTF. The CDR3 nucleotides are TGTGCCAGCAGCCCCAGGGTAGGAGGCTACACCTTC.

The chain uses TRBV19 and TRBJ1-4; a weak D match, TRBD1 (5 bases). CDR1 and CDR2 (germline): LNHDA, SQIVND (reference sequence). This CDR3 has 11 amino acids. The germline V and J ends were trimmed by 9 bases and 8 bases, with 10 bases remaining between them. CDR3 nucleotide sequence: TGTGCCAGCGGGACTTTAGAAAAACTGTTTTTT. This codes for CASGTLEKLFF. The full variable domain, in which reference TRBV19 and TRBJ1-4 provide the parts outside the CDR3, is DGGITQSPKYLFRKEGQNVTLSCEQNLNHDAMYWYRQDPGQGLRLIYYSQIVNDFQKGDIAEGYSVSREKKESFPLTVTSAQKNPTAFYLCASGTLEKLFFGSGTQLSVL.

This sequence joins TRBV19 and TRBJ2-7, with D possibly being TRBD1 (5 bases). Looked up from germline, CDR1 is LNHDA and CDR2 is SQIVND (reference sequence). The CDR3 sequence is 14 residues long. Deletions cut 3 bases from V and 4 bases from J, with 13 bases between. The CDR3 spells CASSITPAGYEQYF. CDR3 DNA sequence: TGTGCCAGTAGTATCACCCCAGCAGGGTACGAGCAGTACTTC.

The genes are TRBV5-6 and TRBJ2-2; 7 bases line up with TRBD2. V lost 4 bases to trimming and J lost 4 bases; unmatched junction nucleotides: 10. There are 16 residues in the CDR3. The germline V gene encodes CDR1 SGHDT and CDR2 YYEEEE. As DNA, the CDR3 is TGTGCCAGCAGCACCGGGACTACATATGCCACCGGGGAGCTGTTTTTT. Amino acid sequence: CASSTGTTYATGELFF.

This chain joins TRBV6-6 and TRBJ2-1; 7 bases are a match to TRBD2. Germline trimming cut 7 bases from V and 3 bases from J; bases unmatched to any gene: 9. Looked up from germline, CDR1 is MNHNY and CDR2 is SVGAGI (reference sequence). The CDR3 is 15 amino acids. The CDR3 is CASNTPSGHYNEQFF. Written as DNA, the CDR3 is TGTGCCAGCAACACACCTAGCGGACACTACAATGAGCAGTTCTTC.

V is TRBV6-5 and J is TRBJ1-3, with 7 bases lining up with TRBD1. CDR3 size: 16 residues. The germline V gene has CDR1 MNHEY and CDR2 SVGAGI. V lost 0 bases to trimming and J lost 1 base; unmatched junction nucleotides: 3. The CDR3 reads CASSYSPRGSGNTIYF. The CDR3 DNA reads TGTGCCAGCAGTTACTCGCCCAGGGGGTCTGGAAACACCATATATTTT.

This clone was picked up one time. The chain uses TRBV9 and TRBJ2-7; 9 positions match TRBD2. V was pared by 4 bases and J by 2 bases, with 4 bases of the junction left unmatched. This CDR3 is built from 14 residues. Per the germline V gene, CDR1 is SGDLS and CDR2 is YYNGEE. CDR3 sequence reads: CASSRTSAPYEQYF. The DNA for the CDR3 is TGTGCCAGCAGCCGGACTAGCGCGCCCTACGAGCAGTACTTC. The full variable domain, in which reference TRBV9 and TRBJ2-7 provide the parts outside the CDR3, is DSGVTQTPKHLITATGQRVTLRCSPRSGDLSVYWYQQSLDQGLQFLIQYYNGEERAKGNILERFSAQQFPDLHSELNLSSLELGDSALYFCASSRTSAPYEQYFGPGTRLTVT.

The chain links TRBV5-5 to TRBJ2-5; 8 bases line up with TRBD1. The CDR3 contains 14 residues. V was clipped by 4 bases and J by 2 bases; unmatched bases: 4. In germline, CDR1 is SGHKS, CDR2 YYEKEE (reference sequence). CDR3 nucleotides: TGTGCCAGCAGCCCGAACAGGGGGCAAGAGACCCAGTACTTC. Its translation: CASSPNRGQETQYF.

The CDR3, as DNA: TGTGCCTGGGGGGGACAGGGGGGACGGGGCTACACCTTC. Translated, it gives CAWGGQGGRGYTF. The V and J genes are TRBV30 and TRBJ1-2, with 11 positions matching TRBD1. Germline lookup yields CDR1 GTSNPN and CDR2 SVGIG (reference sequence). The CDR3 has 13 residues. Trimming cost V 5 bases and J 8 bases; bases outside gene matches: 7.

V and J are TRBV11-3 and TRBJ1-1; D uncertain. Germline-derived CDR1 and CDR2 are SGHNT and YENEEA. The CDR3 length is 12 residues. V shed 5 bases and J shed 11 bases, with 15 bases lying between them. CDR3 in DNA: TGTGCCAGCAGCCCCGGAGACGGTAGGGCTTTCTTT. It encodes CASSPGDGRAFF.

V usage is TRBV6-6 and J usage is TRBJ2-3; 9 bases map to TRBD1. With 2 bases clipped from V and 1 base from J, the junction kept 1 base outside the gene matches. The CDR3 is 15 residues long. CDR1 is MNHNY and CDR2 is SVGAGI in the germline V gene (reference sequence). The CDR3 region is CASSYRTGGTDTQYF. CDR3 in DNA: TGTGCCAGCAGTTACCGGACAGGGGGCACAGATACGCAGTATTTT.

This clone was observed a single time. This rearrangement joins TRBV6-1 to TRBJ2-7; TRBD2 might be the D (5 bases). Trimming took 2 bases from V and 2 from J, leaving 7 bases between them. CDR3 length: 13 amino acids. Germline V gene sequence: CDR1 MNHNS, CDR2 SASEGT. CDR3 in amino acids: CASSEPGTYEQYF. In nucleotides, the CDR3 is TGTGCCAGCAGTGAACCGGGAACCTACGAGCAGTACTTC.

V is TRBV19 and J is TRBJ1-1, with a weak D call TRBD1 (5 bases). The CDR3 has 13 amino acids. Germline loops: CDR1 LNHDA, CDR2 SQIVND (reference sequence). Trimming took off 3 bases at V and 8 bases at J, with 13 bases between the two ends. The CDR3 loop is CASSIVLGGEAFF. Here the CDR3 DNA reads TGTGCCAGTAGTATCGTACTGGGGGGGGAAGCTTTCTTT. The entire variable domain, with the rest obtained from reference TRBV19 and TRBJ1-1, is as follows: DGGITQSPKYLFRKEGQNVTLSCEQNLNHDAMYWYRQDPGQGLRLIYYSQIVNDFQKGDIAEGYSVSREKKESFPLTVTSAQKNPTAFYLCASSIVLGGEAFFGQGTRLTVV.

The genes are TRBV2 and TRBJ2-3, with TRBD2 matching 12 bases. The germline gives CDR1 SNHLY, CDR2 FYNNEI. The CDR3 has 16 residues. The trim removed 3 bases at V and 3 bases at J, leaving 4 bases unmatched. The chain's CDR3 is CASSDPSGGATDTQYF. CDR3 coding DNA: TGTGCCAGCAGTGATCCTAGCGGGGGGGCTACAGATACGCAGTATTTT.

This clone was seen only once. The chain joins TRBV7-9 to TRBJ1-2; 7 bases map to TRBD1. CDR1 and CDR2 (germline): SEHNR, FQNEAQ (reference sequence). J lost 9 bases, V lost 6 bases, and 13 bases had no gene match. The CDR3 spans 14 residues. CDR3 loop: CASSRDQGDVSYTF. CDR3 coding DNA: TGTGCCAGCAGTAGAGATCAGGGGGATGTGAGCTACACCTTC.

The V call is TRBV30, the J call TRBJ1-2, with a weak D call TRBD1 (5 bases). Trimming took off 0 bases at V and 4 bases at J, with 12 bases between the two ends. CDR3 length equals 14 residues. CDR1 and CDR2 from the germline V gene are GTSNPN and SVGIG (reference sequence). The CDR3: CAWSVWGVGYGYTF. The CDR3 bases are TGTGCCTGGAGTGTGTGGGGGGTGGGCTATGGCTACACCTTC. The full variable domain, in which reference TRBV30 and TRBJ1-2 provide the parts outside the CDR3, is SQTIHQWPATLVQPVGSPLSLECTVEGTSNPNLYWYRQAAGRGLQLLFYSVGIGQISSEVPQNLSASRPQDRQFILSSKKLLLSDSGFYLCAWSVWGVGYGYTFGSGTRLTVV.

This rearrangement joins TRBV14 to TRBJ2-3; D gene ambiguous. Germline-derived CDR1 and CDR2 are SGHDN and FVKESK. Trimming stripped 4 bases from V and 0 bases from J, with 5 bases between. The CDR3 is 13 residues long. For the CDR3, the DNA is TGTGCCAGCAGCCCCTTTAGCACAGATACGCAGTATTTT. Encoded protein: CASSPFSTDTQYF.

The chain links TRBV27 to TRBJ2-1; 10 bases line up with TRBD2. The V gene end was trimmed by 7 bases and the J gene end by 4 bases; junction bases not matched to a gene: 4. CDR3 length: 14 residues. Germline V CDR1 and CDR2: MNHEY, SMNVEV (reference sequence). The CDR3 region is CASTPSGGYNEQFF. For the CDR3, the DNA is TGTGCCAGCACCCCTAGCGGGGGATACAATGAGCAGTTCTTC.

J is TRBJ2-6 and V is TRBV5-1, with a weak D call TRBD1 (6 bases). The V end lost 3 bases, the J end lost 1 base, and 8 bases lay between the germline ends. The CDR3 length is 15 residues. Germline values: CDR1 SGHRS, CDR2 YFSETQ. The CDR3: CASSSQGSGANVLTF. Written as DNA, the CDR3 is TGCGCCAGCAGCTCACAGGGATCTGGGGCCAACGTCCTGACTTTC.

This clone appeared once. This rearrangement joins TRBV9 to TRBJ1-6; D might be TRBD1 (5 bases). Per germline, CDR1 SGDLS and CDR2 YYNGEE. V shed 2 bases and J shed 9 bases, with 12 bases lying between them. The CDR3 contains 14 residues. The CDR3 DNA reads as TGTGCCAGCAGCGTCAGCAGGGCCGGTTCACCCCTCCACTTT. This gives the protein CASSVSRAGSPLHF.

This chain's CDR3 is CASSSTSGGLSEQFF. The CDR3 DNA follows: TGTGCCAGCAGCTCGACTAGCGGGGGGCTAAGTGAGCAGTTCTTC. The J gene is TRBJ2-1, the V gene TRBV5-4; TRBD2 matches at 13 bases. V was pared by 3 bases and J by 9 bases, with 6 bases of the junction left unmatched. Germline CDR1 and CDR2: SGHNT and YYREEE (reference sequence). The CDR3 length is 15 residues.

The rearrangement links TRBV15 to TRBJ2-2; 7 bases agree with TRBD1. J was trimmed by 1 base and V by 3 bases; bases with no gene match: 8. Germline V lookup: CDR1 LNHNV, CDR2 YYDKDF (reference sequence). This CDR3 region has 17 residues. In nucleotides, the CDR3 is TGTGCCACCAGCAGGGGCCTGGGACAGTTGAACACCGGGGAGCTGTTTTTT. Translated: CATSRGLGQLNTGELFF.

The CDR3 here is CASRPVQGHPYQPQHF. The CDR3 nucleotides are TGTGCCAGCAGGCCCGTACAGGGGCACCCTTATCAGCCCCAGCATTTT. The rearrangement links TRBV6-6 to TRBJ1-5; 7 bases are a match to TRBD1. Looked up from germline, CDR1 is MNHNY and CDR2 is SVGAGI (reference sequence). The CDR3 contains 16 residues. Trimming at V came to 6 bases and at J to 5 bases, leaving 13 bases not matched to a gene.

J is TRBJ2-5 and V is TRBV5-6; maybe TRBD2 (5 bases). Trimming shortened V by 0 bases and J by 7 bases, and 10 bases separated the two germline ends. The germline V gene encodes CDR1 SGHDT and CDR2 YYEEEE. This CDR3 has 13 amino acids. Written as DNA, the CDR3 is TGTGCCAGCAGCTTGGCCGGGGTCGGGACCCAGTACTTC. It translates to CASSLAGVGTQYF.

CDR3 protein: CSAGTDTQYF. In DNA form, the CDR3 reads TGCAGCGCCGGCACAGATACGCAGTATTTT. V is TRBV29-1 and J is TRBJ2-3; D gene ambiguous. The length of the CDR3 is 10 residues. Germline-derived CDR1 and CDR2 are SQVTM and ANQGSEA. V was trimmed by 7 bases and J by 1 base, leaving 3 bases between them.

The chain uses TRBV10-3 and TRBJ1-2, with D possibly being TRBD1 (5 bases). The V gene lost 4 bases and the J gene lost 1 base, with 16 bases spanning the gap. The CDR3 loop spans 16 amino acids. The germline gives CDR1 ENHRY, CDR2 SYGVKD. This chain's CDR3 is CAISAQGDLVNYGYTF. CDR3 in DNA: TGTGCCATCAGTGCTCAGGGCGACCTAGTTAACTATGGCTACACCTTC.

The CDR3 loop reads CASSGNLNRGRGQPQHF. The CDR3 DNA reads TGTGCCAGCAGCGGAAACCTAAACAGGGGGCGCGGCCAGCCCCAGCATTTT. The V and J genes are TRBV7-3 and TRBJ1-5, with 9 bases identical to TRBD1. Trimming took 5 bases from V and 7 from J; bases not matched to a gene: 15. Germline V gene data show CDR1 as SGHTA and CDR2 as FQGTGA. The length of the CDR3 is 17 residues.

The chain links TRBV5-6 to TRBJ2-2, with 7 nucleotides matching TRBD2. V trimming: 7 bases; J trimming: 0 bases; junction bases outside the gene matches: 3. The germline CDR1 and CDR2 sequences are SGHDT and YYEEEE. The CDR3 length is 14 residues. The CDR3 region has the DNA TGTGCCAGCGGGGACTATGCGAACACCGGGGAGCTGTTTTTT. Its protein product is CASGDYANTGELFF. Looking up the rest from reference TRBV5-6 and TRBJ2-2 gives the full variable domain: DAGVTQSPTHLIKTRGQQVTLRCSPKSGHDTVSWYQQALGQGPQFIFQYYEEEERQRGNFPDRFSGHQFPNYSSELNVNALLLGDSALYLCASGDYANTGELFFGEGSRLTVL.